This T cell receptor (beta chain) was retrieved from a study of blood T cells in healthy people across ages. This clonotype was seen a handful of times. The CDR3 extends over 14 amino acids. Russia was home to the donors, healthy Caucasian individuals aged roughly 6 to 100. Alongside a J-beta primer mix, a sample-barcoded 5' primer served in a second PCR lasting roughly 7 to 11 cycles. Each sample provided no less than 2.5 million CDR3-containing paired-end reads. TCRdb processed the 5' RACE reads anew with MiXCR; each CDR3 protein has one entry. The profile shows 780,000 or so distinct CDR3 sequences, 53% of them singletons.

Sequencing input: blood. The chain recombines TRBV21-1 with TRBJ2-7; the table's D call of TRBD1 was not tested on the DNA. TRBV21-1 is a pseudogene. The source is an elderly man in good health. The CDR3 DNA follows: TGTGCCAGCCTCCTTGGGACAGGGGGTTCCGAGCAGTACTTC. It specifies CASLLGTGGSEQYF.